A single sample gave rise to the 7 T cell receptor beta chains below, sequenced in a study of technical replicates of blood from a handful of donors. Some clones are missing from TCRdb's copy, which holds only in-frame ones; the method was immunoSEQ multiplex PCR. This sample yields approximately 89,000 clones, of which about 94% are seen a single time; roughly 0.24% belongs to the top ten. The sample comprised T cells isolated from PBMCs. The receptors come from a human donor in good health.

This sequence joins TRBV19 and TRBJ1-1; D may be TRBD1 (6 bases). CDR3 length: 13 residues. CDR1 is LNHDA and CDR2 is SQIVND in the germline V gene (reference sequence). V was cut by 1 base and J by 10 bases, with 13 bases left in between. In DNA form, the CDR3 reads TGTGCCAGTAGTATAGCCGGGACACCCCGAGCTTTCTTT. Protein: CASSIAGTPRAFF.

The chain joins TRBV5-4 to TRBJ1-1; a weak D match, TRBD1 (5 bases). CDR1 is SGHNT and CDR2 is YYREEE in the germline V gene (reference sequence). Trimming left V 4 bases short and J 1 base short, with 14 bases between. The CDR3 totals 15 residues. CDR3 sequence (DNA): TGTGCCAGCAGCCTACCTTTGGGGCCGAACACTGAAGCTTTCTTT. It translates to CASSLPLGPNTEAFF.

This chain joins TRBV30 and TRBJ2-2, with D perhaps matching TRBD1 (6 bases). Germline-derived CDR1 and CDR2 are GTSNPN and SVGIG (reference sequence). The CDR3 totals 14 residues. V was shortened by 5 bases and J by 5 bases, with 15 bases between the two germline ends. CDR3 in amino acids: CAWETGTSTGELFF. The CDR3 nucleotides read TGTGCCTGGGAAACCGGGACATCAACCGGGGAGCTGTTTTTT.

The count of this clone is one. The chain links TRBV6-1 to TRBJ2-1, with 8 bases that match TRBD1. Trimming took 4 bases from V and 4 from J; bases not matched to a gene: 6. The length of the CDR3 is 15 residues. Germline V lookup: CDR1 MNHNS, CDR2 SASEGT. CDR3 amino acids: CASSVGDRSYNEQFF. DNA of the CDR3: TGTGCCAGCAGTGTGGGGGACAGGTCGTACAATGAGCAGTTCTTC.

The chain combines TRBV2 with TRBJ2-7; TRBD1 matches at 7 bases. V lost 7 bases and J lost 4; bases outside the gene matches: 10. The CDR3 extends over 14 amino acids. Germline values: CDR1 SNHLY, CDR2 FYNNEI. For the CDR3, the DNA is TGTGCCAGCACTCGGGACAGCGGAGCTTACGAGCAGTACTTC. Translating gives CASTRDSGAYEQYF.

This chain joins TRBV5-1 and TRBJ2-5, with D perhaps TRBD1 (5 bases). This CDR3 is 13 amino acids long. Deletions cut 7 bases from V and 4 bases from J, with 14 bases between. Germline V CDR1 and CDR2: SGHRS, YFSETQ. The DNA for the CDR3 is TGCGCCAGCGCCGGAGACAGTCGAGAGACCCAGTACTTC. Residues: CASAGDSRETQYF.

V gene TRBV29-1 combines with J gene TRBJ2-7, with 7 bases lining up with TRBD1. Germline trimming cut 7 bases from V and 6 bases from J; bases unmatched to any gene: 6. From germline, CDR1 is SQVTM and CDR2 ANQGSEA. This CDR3 region has 11 residues. The CDR3 sequence is CSADREREQYF. CDR3 coding DNA: TGCAGCGCCGACAGGGAGCGCGAGCAGTACTTC.